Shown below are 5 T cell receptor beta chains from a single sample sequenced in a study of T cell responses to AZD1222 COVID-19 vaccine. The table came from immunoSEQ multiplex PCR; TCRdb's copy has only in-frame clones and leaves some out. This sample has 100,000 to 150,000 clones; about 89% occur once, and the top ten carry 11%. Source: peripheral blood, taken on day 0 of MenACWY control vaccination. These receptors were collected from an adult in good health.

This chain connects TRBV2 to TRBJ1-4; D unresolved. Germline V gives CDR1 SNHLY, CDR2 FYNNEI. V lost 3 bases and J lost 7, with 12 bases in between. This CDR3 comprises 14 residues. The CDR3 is CASSDSVILEKLFF. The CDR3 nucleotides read TGTGCCAGCAGTGACTCAGTAATCCTTGAAAAACTGTTTTTT.

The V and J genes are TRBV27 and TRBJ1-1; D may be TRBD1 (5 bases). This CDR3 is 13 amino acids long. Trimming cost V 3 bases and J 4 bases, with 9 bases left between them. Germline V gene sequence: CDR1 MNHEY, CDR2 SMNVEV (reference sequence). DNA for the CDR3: TGTGCCAGCAGTTTTCAGGGAGGCACTGAAGCTTTCTTT. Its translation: CASSFQGGTEAFF.

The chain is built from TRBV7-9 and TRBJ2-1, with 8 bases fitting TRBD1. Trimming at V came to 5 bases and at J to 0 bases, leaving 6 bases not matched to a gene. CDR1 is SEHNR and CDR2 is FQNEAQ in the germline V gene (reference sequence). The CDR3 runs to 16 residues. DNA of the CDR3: TGTGCCAGCAGCAGATACAGGGGGAGCTCCTACAATGAGCAGTTCTTC. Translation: CASSRYRGSSYNEQFF.

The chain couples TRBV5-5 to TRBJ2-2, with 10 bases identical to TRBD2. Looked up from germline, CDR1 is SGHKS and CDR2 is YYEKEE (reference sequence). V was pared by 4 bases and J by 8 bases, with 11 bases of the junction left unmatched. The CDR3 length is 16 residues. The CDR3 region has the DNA TGTGCCAGCAGCCCCGCGGTAGCGGGAGGATCTGGGGAGCTGTTTTTT. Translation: CASSPAVAGGSGELFF.

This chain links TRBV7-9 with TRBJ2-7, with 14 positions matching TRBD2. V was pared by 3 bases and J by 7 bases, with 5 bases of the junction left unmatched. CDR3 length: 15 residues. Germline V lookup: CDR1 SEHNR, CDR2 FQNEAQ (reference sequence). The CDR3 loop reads CASSLTSGRVEEQYF. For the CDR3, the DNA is TGTGCCAGCAGCTTGACTAGCGGGAGGGTCGAAGAGCAGTACTTC.